These 16 T cell receptor beta chains were all obtained from the same sample, sequenced in a study of monozygotic twins with cystic fibrosis. Here immunoSEQ multiplex PCR was the method, and the copy in TCRdb shows in-frame clones only, minus some. The table has 35,000 or so clones, roughly 84% seen once. Sample: blood. The receptors were gathered from a girl aged 2-10 years with cystic fibrosis.

This clone was observed a handful of times. The chain links TRBV25-1 to TRBJ1-1; no clear D gene. CDR1 and CDR2 from the germline V gene are MGHDK and SYGVNS. V was clipped by 2 bases and J by 1 base, with 8 bases between them. The length of the CDR3 is 14 residues. The CDR3 DNA sequence: TGTGCCAGCAGTGAACCCGGACGGAACACTGAAGCTTTCTTT. It encodes CASSEPGRNTEAFF.

The chain is built from TRBV4-1 and TRBJ1-1; 8 positions match TRBD1. This CDR3 is 16 amino acids long. In germline, CDR1 is MGHRA, CDR2 YSYEKL. The V gene end was trimmed by 1 base and the J gene end by 1 base; junction bases not matched to a gene: 5. CDR3 sequence (DNA): TGCGCCAGCAGCCAAGTGGGCAGGGGGCCGAACACTGAAGCTTTCTTT. Protein sequence: CASSQVGRGPNTEAFF.

CDR3 coding DNA: TGCAGCGTTGGAGTAAGAAACACTGAAGCTTTCTTT. This codes for CSVGVRNTEAFF. V usage is TRBV29-1 and J usage is TRBJ1-1, with D unclear. CDR1 SQVTM and CDR2 ANQGSEA come from the germline V gene. Trimming stripped 4 bases from V and 2 bases from J, with 8 bases between. This CDR3 contains 12 residues.

Concerning this clone: An end of the junction differs from the germline gene, which may be a read error. This rearrangement joins TRBV11-2 to TRBJ1-5, with D possibly TRBD1 on 5 matching bases. The CDR3 is made up of 15 amino acids. The germline V gene encodes CDR1 SGHAT and CDR2 FQNNGV. CDR3: CASSSDGTAHQPQHF. The CDR3 DNA follows: TGTGCCAGCAGCTCGGACGGGACGGCACATCAACCCCAGCATTTT.

The V and J genes are TRBV9 and TRBJ1-1; TRBD1 is a possible D gene (6 bases). The V gene lost 3 bases and the J gene lost 4 bases, with 13 bases spanning the gap. The CDR3 length is 14 residues. Looked up from germline, CDR1 is SGDLS and CDR2 is YYNGEE. CDR3 protein: CASSEPGVGTEAFF. The CDR3 DNA follows: TGTGCCAGCAGCGAACCAGGGGTAGGCACTGAAGCTTTCTTT. Together with reference TRBV9 and TRBJ1-1, the CDR3 gives the full variable domain: DSGVTQTPKHLITATGQRVTLRCSPRSGDLSVYWYQQSLDQGLQFLIQYYNGEERAKGNILERFSAQQFPDLHSELNLSSLELGDSALYFCASSEPGVGTEAFFGQGTRLTVV.

This chain uses TRBV11-3 with TRBJ2-5; 11 nucleotides match TRBD1. The V segment lost 5 bases and the J segment 3 bases; nucleotides outside the gene matches: 14. CDR1 and CDR2 (germline): SGHNT, YENEEA. The CDR3 covers 18 residues. CDR3: CASSLGQGALTSKETQYF. For the CDR3, the DNA is TGTGCCAGCAGCCTAGGACAGGGGGCCTTGACTAGCAAAGAGACCCAGTACTTC.

The genes are TRBV7-2 and TRBJ2-1; D is undetermined. The V end lost 2 bases, the J end lost 0 bases, and 14 bases lay between the germline ends. The germline gives CDR1 SGHTA, CDR2 FQGNSA. The CDR3 sequence is 17 residues long. CDR3 nucleotide sequence: TGTGCCAGCAGCTTATTGAGTTTAGCCACCTCCTACAATGAGCAGTTCTTC. Translating gives CASSLLSLATSYNEQFF.

The chain carries TRBV15 and TRBJ1-5; 7 bases line up with TRBD1. Germline-derived CDR1 and CDR2 are LNHNV and YYDKDF (reference sequence). Losses at the gene ends were 5 bases for V and 4 bases for J; bases not matched to a gene: 14. CDR3 size: 17 residues. The CDR3 sequence: CATSQDRYGARNQPQHF. The CDR3 DNA follows: TGTGCCACCAGCCAGGACAGGTATGGAGCTAGGAATCAGCCCCAGCATTTT.

The chain carries TRBV5-1 and TRBJ1-3; D ambiguous. The CDR3 totals 16 residues. The germline V and J ends were trimmed by 4 bases and 0 bases, with 14 bases remaining between them. CDR1 is SGHRS and CDR2 is YFSETQ in the germline V gene. Here the CDR3 reads CASSPGGVPSGNTIYF. CDR3 nucleotide sequence: TGCGCCAGCAGCCCGGGAGGAGTCCCCTCTGGAAACACCATATATTTT.

The chain has TRBV5-1 and TRBJ2-1; 9 nucleotides line up with TRBD2. This CDR3 region has 15 residues. Losses at the gene ends were 0 bases for V and 7 bases for J; bases not matched to a gene: 5. Germline assignment: CDR1 SGHRS and CDR2 YFSETQ. The CDR3 sequence: CASSLERGDINEQFF. In DNA form, the CDR3 reads TGCGCCAGCAGCTTGGAGCGGGGGGACATTAATGAGCAGTTCTTC. Using reference TRBV5-1 and TRBJ2-1 for the parts outside the CDR3, the full variable domain is KAGVTQTPRYLIKTRGQQVTLSCSPISGHRSVSWYQQTPGQGLQFLFEYFSETQRNKGNFPGRFSGRQFSNSRSEMNVSTLELGDSALYLCASSLERGDINEQFFGPGTRLTVL.

The chain is built from TRBV11-1 and TRBJ2-2, with a weak D call TRBD2 (6 bases). V lost 4 bases and J lost 2, with 17 bases in between. The germline gives CDR1 SGHAT, CDR2 FQDESV (reference sequence). This CDR3 is built from 17 residues. The DNA for the CDR3 is TGTGCCAGCAGCTACCGGGACTCGAGGGTTAACACCGGGGAGCTGTTTTTT. It is translated as CASSYRDSRVNTGELFF. Drawing the rest from reference TRBV11-1 and TRBJ2-2, the complete variable domain is EAEVAQSPRYKITEKSQAVAFWCDPISGHATLYWYRQILGQGPELLVQFQDESVVDDSQLPKDRFSAERLKGVDSTLKIQPAELGDSAMYLCASSYRDSRVNTGELFFGEGSRLTVL.

As DNA, the CDR3 is TGCGCCAGCAGCAACAGGAGCTCTGGAAACACCATATATTTT. Translating gives CASSNRSSGNTIYF. V and J are TRBV5-1 and TRBJ1-3, with TRBD1 as a possible D gene (5 bases). There are 14 residues in the CDR3. From germline, CDR1 is SGHRS and CDR2 YFSETQ. V lost 4 bases, J lost 0 bases, and 8 bases lay in between.

The J gene is TRBJ2-7, the V gene TRBV2; D ambiguous. V was trimmed by 10 bases and J by 0 bases, leaving 10 bases between them. The CDR3 spans 12 residues. Germline V gene lookup returns CDR1 SNHLY and CDR2 FYNNEI. CDR3 DNA: TGTGCCACCAGAGATAGCTCCTACGAGCAGTACTTC. This codes for CATRDSSYEQYF.

This chain uses TRBV7-9 with TRBJ1-4; D is perhaps TRBD1 (5 bases). V was trimmed by 5 bases and J by 5 bases, leaving 24 bases between them. This CDR3 is 18 amino acids long. Per germline, CDR1 SEHNR and CDR2 FQNEAQ (reference sequence). As DNA, the CDR3 is TGTGCCAGCAGCACCTTGACAGAGCTAGAGAAACCGAATGAAAAACTGTTTTTT. Its translation: CASSTLTELEKPNEKLFF.

This chain connects TRBV7-8 to TRBJ1-3; D is unresolved. The CDR3 contains 15 residues. Germline CDR1 and CDR2: SGHVS and FQNEAQ. The V and J ends lost 3 bases and 0 bases respectively, with 9 bases between them. CDR3 loop: CASSFGGGSGNTIYF. The CDR3 bases are TGTGCCAGCAGCTTTGGCGGCGGCTCTGGAAACACCATATATTTT.

This chain links TRBV6-5 with TRBJ2-2; 9 bases align to TRBD2. CDR1 and CDR2 (germline): MNHEY, SVGAGI. Trimming removed 3 bases from V and 8 bases from J; junction bases left unmatched: 1. This CDR3 comprises 13 residues. CDR3 sequence: CASSYLAGGELFF. CDR3 in DNA: TGTGCCAGCAGTTATCTAGCGGGGGGGGAGCTGTTTTTT.